This entry is about one TCR beta chain. Its antigen remains unknown. Germline V gene data show CDR1 as SQVTM and CDR2 as ANQGSEA. V lost 0 bases and J lost 2, with 16 bases in between. This CDR3 region has 16 residues. Exclusion applied to patients with autoimmune disease history or systemic immunosuppression. The sample comes from a study of OX40 agonist ivuxolimab in advanced cancers. Study-wide background: Patients were around 83% male with ages roughly 20 to 90, mean about 65.

Study-wide results and limits: Among patients with partial responses at 0.1-3.0 mg/kg, clonal expansion was among the lowest.

Libraries were prepared by immunoSEQ multiplex PCR; TCRdb keeps only in-frame clonotypes and omits some of them. This repertoire shows approximately 31,000 clones, roughly 88% found once; its top ten account for roughly 58%. The sequences come from CD4+ or CD8+ T cells sorted from blood, collected in a trial of the OX40 agonist ivuxolimab. The chain links TRBV29-1 to TRBJ2-5; possible D gene TRBD2, 5 bases. The clonotype originates from an adult with an advanced solid tumor such as melanoma, head and neck, liver or kidney cancer. The CDR3 bases are TGCAGCGTTGAAGAGCTGGAGGTTGATCCTCAAGAGACCCAGTACTTC. Translating gives CSVEELEVDPQETQYF. Looking up the rest from reference TRBV29-1 and TRBJ2-5 gives the full variable domain: SAVISQKPSRDICQRGTSLTIQCQVDSQVTMMFWYRQQPGQSLTLIATANQGSEATYESGFVIDKFPISRPNLTFSTLTVSNMSPEDSSIYLCSVEELEVDPQETQYFGPGTRLLVL.